This T cell receptor (beta chain) was identified in a study of T-cell memory formation after mild COVID-19 (dated by TCRdb to the early 2020s). Background on the whole study: TCR sequence clusters from the two donors were largely donor specific. Longitudinal TCRalpha and TCRbeta repertoire sequencing tracked T-cell clones expanding and contracting after mild COVID-19 in two donors. The cohort comprised two young, previously healthy adult volunteers, one female and one male. Results the study describes overall, beyond this receptor: Some responding clones were detected in pre-infection memory, suggesting pre-existing cross-reactive memory T cells joined the SARS-CoV-2 response. The second-wave clones that peaked on day 37 were not confirmed to be SARS-CoV-2 specific. The study covered only a couple of mild cases, and larger cohorts including severe cases with pre-infection samples were considered necessary. Contracting CD4+ clones were found mainly in CM and EM memory subsets, while CD8+ clones were enriched in EMRA. Balanced CD4/CD8 phenotypes were observed for clones contracting from day 15 to 85, whereas a bias towards CD4+ was observed for a second wave of clones expanding from day 15 to 37.

Ficoll-Paque density gradient centrifugation was used to isolate PBMCs. Sequencing relied on an Illumina NovaSeq 6000. TCRalpha and TCRbeta cDNA libraries were constructed by 5'RACE with constant-segment primers, with sample barcodes and unique molecular identifiers being introduced. Trizol reagent was used to extract RNA from every sample. Libraries were amplified in two PCR steps, with a second sample barcode and Illumina TruSeq adapters added in the second step. The libraries were sequenced on an Illumina NovaSeq using 2 x 150 bp paired-end reads. In the source study's methods: Demultiplexing of reads and collapsing into UMI-guided consensus sequences were performed with migec v1.2.7. Using mixcr v2.1.11, UMI consensuses were aligned to TRA and TRB V and J templates and then assembled into clonotypes. A clonotype was counted as expanded or contracted only if both edgeR and NoisET called the change significant, with noise models trained on biological replicates. For edgeR calls, a false discovery rate-adjusted p below 0.01 and a log2 fold-change threshold of 1 were applied. As an exploratory analysis of dynamics, max-normalized trajectories of the 1000 most abundant clonotypes were examined by PCA with hierarchical clustering. Separately sequenced CD4+ and CD8+ repertoires were used to assign the CD4 or CD8 phenotype of responding clones. The raw public reads went through TCRdb reprocessing: fastp at Q25, MiXCR clone calling, in-frame beta chains kept. All rows with the same CDR3 protein become a single entry with the most common DNA and genes. The V and J calls were determined by TCRdb, not by the authors. The sample table records about 350,000 distinct CDR3 sequences; about an eighth of these occur just once. The top ten clonotypes cover roughly a fifth of the sample.

The germline V gene yields SGHTA for CDR1 and FQGNSA for CDR2. The junction carries 14 bases between V and J, which are trimmed by 5 bases and 2 bases respectively. The CDR3, cysteine through phenylalanine, is 15 amino acids long. Here the CDR3 DNA is all that survives: 45 bases in frame from base 1. With respect to this clonotype: Its cognate antigen has yet to be identified. No much larger clonotype is one base removed from it; base qualities were not supplied.

The receptor was derived from a man in his late teens or twenties who had mild COVID-19 (a few samples of this study predate the infection). The sample titles of this study are shuffled in the database, so cell type and time point are left out; the donor was told from shared clones. Input material: PBMCs or a T cell subset sorted from them (not recorded which). Here the chain combines TRBV7-2 and TRBJ2-3; possibly the D gene is TRBD2, per 7 matching bases. The sequenced DNA: TGTGCCAGCAGCCTAACGGGGGGACACACAGATACGCAGTATTTT. This gives the protein CASSLTGGHTDTQYF. The reference TRBV7-2 and TRBJ2-3 proteins fill in what lies around the CDR3, so the full variable domain reads GAGVSQSPSNKVTEKGKDVELRCDPISGHTALYWYRQSLGQGLEFLIYFQGNSAPDKSGLPSDRFSAERTGGSVSTLTIQRTQQEDSAVYLCASSLTGGHTDTQYFGPGTRLTVL.